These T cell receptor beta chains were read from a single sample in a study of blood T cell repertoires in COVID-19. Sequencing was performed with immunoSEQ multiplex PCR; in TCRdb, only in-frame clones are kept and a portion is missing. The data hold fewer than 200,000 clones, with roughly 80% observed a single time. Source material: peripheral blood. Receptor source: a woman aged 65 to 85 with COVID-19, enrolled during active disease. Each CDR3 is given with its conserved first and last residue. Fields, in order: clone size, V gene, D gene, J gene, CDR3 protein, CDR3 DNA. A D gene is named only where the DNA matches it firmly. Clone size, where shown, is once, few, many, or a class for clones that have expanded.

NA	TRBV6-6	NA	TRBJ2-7	CASSQATYEQYF	TGTGCCAGCAGCCAGGCAACCTACGAGCAGTACTTC
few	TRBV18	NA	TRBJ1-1	CASSPTSVRNTEAFF	TGTGCCAGCTCACCGACTTCGGTCCGGAACACTGAAGCTTTCTTT
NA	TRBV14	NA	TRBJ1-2	CASSQGLNRWSDGYTF	TGTGCCAGCAGCCAAGGTTTGAACAGGTGGTCCGATGGCTACACCTTC
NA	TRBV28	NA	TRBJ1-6	CASSPPRLTGSALHF	TGTGCCAGCAGTCCTCCCAGACTTACCGGGTCGGCCCTCCACTTT
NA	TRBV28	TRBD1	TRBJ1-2	CASSSIGTGGSNGYTF	TGTGCCAGCAGTTCTATCGGGACAGGGGGATCGAATGGCTACACCTTC
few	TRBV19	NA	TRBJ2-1	CASSMRRATSLGVYNEQFF	TGTGCCAGTAGTATGCGACGGGCCACCTCCCTAGGGGTTTACAATGAGCAGTTCTTC
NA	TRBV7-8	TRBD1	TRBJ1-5	CASSLGQYSNQPQHF	TGTGCCAGCAGCTTGGGACAGTATAGCAATCAGCCCCAGCATTTT
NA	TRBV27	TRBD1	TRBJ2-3	CASRIVFRTGASTDTQYF	TGTGCCAGCAGGATTGTTTTTAGGACAGGGGCTAGCACAGATACGCAGTATTTT
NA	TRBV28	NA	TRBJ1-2	CASSLKGDYGYTF	TGTGCCAGCAGTTTAAAGGGGGACTATGGCTACACCTTC
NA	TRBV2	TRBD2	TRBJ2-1	CASSEGTSGSANEQFF	TGTGCCAGCAGTGAAGGGACTAGCGGGAGTGCCAATGAGCAGTTCTTC
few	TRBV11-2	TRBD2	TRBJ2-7	CASSLTSGGGQYF	TGTGCCAGCAGTTTGACTAGCGGCGGGGGGCAGTACTTC
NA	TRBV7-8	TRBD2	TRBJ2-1	CASSSDAGGGNEQFF	TGTGCCAGCAGCTCCGACGCGGGAGGTGGAAATGAGCAGTTCTTC
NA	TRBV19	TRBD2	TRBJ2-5	CASSIEASGVRSQYF	TGTGCCAGTAGTATAGAGGCTAGCGGGGTTCGATCCCAGTACTTC
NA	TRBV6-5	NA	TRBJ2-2	CASELTVDTGELFF	TGTGCCAGCGAATTAACCGTAGACACCGGGGAGCTGTTTTTT
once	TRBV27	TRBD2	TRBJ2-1	CASSLTGGPSVASYNEQFF	TGTGCCAGCAGTTTAACGGGAGGGCCTAGTGTTGCCTCCTACAATGAGCAGTTCTTC
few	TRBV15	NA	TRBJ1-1	CATSRDRDTSRKAFF	TGTGCCACCAGCAGAGACCGGGACACCTCCCGAAAGGCTTTCTTT
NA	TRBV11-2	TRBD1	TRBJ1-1	CASSPGQGARNTEAFF	TGTGCCAGCAGCCCCGGACAGGGGGCGCGAAACACTGAAGCTTTCTTT
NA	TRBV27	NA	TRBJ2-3	CASNDLGRDTQYF	TGTGCCAGCAACGATCTAGGAAGAGATACGCAGTATTTT
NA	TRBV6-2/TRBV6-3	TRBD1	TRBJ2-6	CASSYSMGQGGSGANVLTF	TGTGCCAGCAGTTACTCTATGGGACAGGGTGGATCTGGGGCCAACGTCCTGACTTTC
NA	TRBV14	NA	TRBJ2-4	CASSQDEAGSKNIQYF	TGTGCCAGCAGCCAAGATGAGGCAGGGTCCAAAAACATTCAGTACTTC
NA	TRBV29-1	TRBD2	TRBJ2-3	CSVDLAGDTQYF	TGCAGCGTTGATCTAGCGGGAGATACGCAGTATTTT
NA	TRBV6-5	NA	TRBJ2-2	CASSYAGYTGELFF	TGTGCCAGCAGTTACGCAGGGTACACCGGGGAGCTGTTTTTT
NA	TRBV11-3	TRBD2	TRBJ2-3	CASSLGGSPNTDTQYF	TGTGCCAGCAGCTTGGGCGGGAGCCCCAACACAGATACGCAGTATTTT
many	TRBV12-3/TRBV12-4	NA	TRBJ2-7	CASSQFYEQYF	TGTGCCAGCAGCCAATTCTACGAGCAGTACTTC
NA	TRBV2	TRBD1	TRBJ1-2	CASREQGGYGYTF	TGTGCCAGCAGAGAACAGGGGGGCTATGGCTACACCTTC
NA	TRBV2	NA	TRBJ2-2	CASSQGSFGAGELFF	NA
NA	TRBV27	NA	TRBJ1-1	CASSQGLPNTEAFF	TGTGCCAGCAGCCAGGGGCTGCCAAACACTGAAGCTTTCTTT
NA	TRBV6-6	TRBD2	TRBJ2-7	CASSLWAGGSGEQYF	TGTGCCAGCAGCCTCTGGGCGGGAGGGTCGGGCGAGCAGTACTTC
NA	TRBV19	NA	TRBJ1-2	CASSAQERQPRDYGYTF	TGTGCCAGTAGTGCCCAGGAGCGACAGCCCCGGGACTATGGCTACACCTTC
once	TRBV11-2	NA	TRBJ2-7	CASSKYGKYEQYF	TGTGCCAGCAGCAAATACGGGAAATACGAGCAGTACTTC
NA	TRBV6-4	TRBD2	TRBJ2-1	CASSDSPGLEGEQFF	TGTGCCAGCAGTGACTCCCCGGGACTAGAGGGTGAGCAGTTCTTC
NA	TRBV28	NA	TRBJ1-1	CASRSLLLGGKTEAFF	TGTGCCAGCAGATCCTTACTCCTGGGGGGGAAGACTGAAGCTTTCTTT
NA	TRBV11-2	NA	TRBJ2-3	CASSLYRTGTLTDTQYF	TGTGCCAGCAGCTTATACCGGACCGGGACTCTCACAGATACGCAGTATTTT
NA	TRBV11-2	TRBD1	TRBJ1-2	CASSLARGPSYGYTF	TGTGCCAGCAGCTTAGCCAGGGGGCCGAGCTATGGCTACACCTTC
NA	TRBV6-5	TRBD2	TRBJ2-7	CASRGAGGPPFQYF	TGTGCCAGCAGAGGAGCGGGAGGCCCCCCCTTCCAGTACTTC
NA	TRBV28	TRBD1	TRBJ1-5	CASSGQGALGNQPQHF	TGTGCCAGCAGCGGACAGGGGGCGCTGGGCAATCAGCCCCAGCATTTT
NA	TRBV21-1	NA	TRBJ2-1	CASSKPPGIPSRYNEQFF	TGTGCCAGCAGCAAACCGCCGGGGATCCCTTCTCGCTACAATGAGCAGTTCTTC
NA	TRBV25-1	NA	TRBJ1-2	CASRLTGANYGYTF	TGTGCCAGCAGGTTGACAGGAGCTAACTATGGCTACACCTTC
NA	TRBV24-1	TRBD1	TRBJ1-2	CATSFQGAGYTF	TGTGCCACCAGTTTCCAGGGGGCCGGCTACACCTTC
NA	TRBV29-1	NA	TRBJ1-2	CSVLGVNDYGYTF	TGCAGCGTTCTGGGCGTAAACGACTATGGCTACACCTTC
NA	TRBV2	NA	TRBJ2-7	CASSSYNRESEQYF	TGTGCCAGCAGCTCATACAACAGGGAATCCGAGCAGTACTTC
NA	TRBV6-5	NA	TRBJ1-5	CASSLHRDQPQHF	TGTGCCAGCAGCCTTCACAGGGATCAGCCCCAGCATTTT
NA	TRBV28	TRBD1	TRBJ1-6	CASTQGSSPLHF	TGTGCCAGCACACAGGGGAGTTCACCCCTCCACTTT